This paragraph covers one T cell receptor (beta chain) sequence. The target antigen is unknown. CDR1 and CDR2 (germline): LNHDA, SQIVND (reference sequence). This CDR3 has 12 residues. V lost 7 bases and J 7 bases, leaving 11 bases between the germline ends. This sample was included in a study of cytomegalovirus exposure and HLA in healthy donors. Findings and caveats of the study: According to a later analysis, donors in an Asian-associated ancestry cluster reportedly had fewer N-insertions than the roughly 720-donor mean. Sequence variants that were highly shared formed a cluster that was likely a sequencing artifact. The study labeled 180 or so TCR beta chains cytomegalovirus-associated. As confirmed in vitro, a few CMV-associated chains were specific for CMV antigens.

The PCR contained 60 Vbeta and 13 Jbeta primers. Assay: immunoSEQ multiplex PCR; the TCRdb copy retains only in-frame clones and omits some. The sample yields 100,000 to 150,000 clones, around 76% seen once. This receptor was identified in a man between 60 and 70 years old in good health and CMV-seropositive. The chain couples TRBV19 to TRBJ1-5, with D unclear. Sequenced: PBMCs. The CDR3 bases are TGTGCCAGTAATGACATCGGACAGCCCCAGCATTTT. Translating gives CASNDIGQPQHF.